This T cell receptor (beta chain) was documented in a study of control samples from healthy donors and cancer patients. The repertoire was sequenced with immunoSEQ multiplex PCR; TCRdb's copy has only in-frame clones and lacks some. The data contain 15,000 to 19,000 clones, about 89% of them singletons. Germline lookup yields CDR1 SGDLS and CDR2 YYNGEE. The trim removed 4 bases at V and 1 base at J, leaving 8 bases unmatched. The CDR3 extends over 16 amino acids. Sequenced input: PBMCs. The rearrangement links TRBV9 to TRBJ2-5; 9 nucleotides agree with TRBD2. This receptor was identified in a woman between 65 and 79 years old with colorectal cancer. This CDR3 is CASSQGLAGLQETQYF. The CDR3 DNA reads as TGTGCCAGCAGCCAGGGGCTAGCGGGGCTCCAAGAGACCCAGTACTTC.